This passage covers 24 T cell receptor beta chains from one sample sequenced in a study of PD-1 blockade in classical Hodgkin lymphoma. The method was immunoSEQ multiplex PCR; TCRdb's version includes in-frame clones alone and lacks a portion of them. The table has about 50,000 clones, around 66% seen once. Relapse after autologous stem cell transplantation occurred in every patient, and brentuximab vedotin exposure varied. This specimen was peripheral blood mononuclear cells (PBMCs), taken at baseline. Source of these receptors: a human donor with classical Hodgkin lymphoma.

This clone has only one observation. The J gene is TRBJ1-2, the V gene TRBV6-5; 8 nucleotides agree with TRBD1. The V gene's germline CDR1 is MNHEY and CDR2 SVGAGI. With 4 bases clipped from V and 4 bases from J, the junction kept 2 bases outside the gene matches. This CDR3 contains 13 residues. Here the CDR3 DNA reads TGTGCCAGCAGTTTAGGGACAGGCTATGGCTACACCTTC. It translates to CASSLGTGYGYTF.

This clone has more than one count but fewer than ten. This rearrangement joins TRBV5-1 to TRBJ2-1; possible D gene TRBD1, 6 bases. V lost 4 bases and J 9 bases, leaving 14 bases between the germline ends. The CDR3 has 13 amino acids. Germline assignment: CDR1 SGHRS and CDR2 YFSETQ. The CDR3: CASSPITGSEQFF. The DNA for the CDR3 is TGCGCCAGCAGCCCTATTACAGGGAGTGAGCAGTTCTTC.

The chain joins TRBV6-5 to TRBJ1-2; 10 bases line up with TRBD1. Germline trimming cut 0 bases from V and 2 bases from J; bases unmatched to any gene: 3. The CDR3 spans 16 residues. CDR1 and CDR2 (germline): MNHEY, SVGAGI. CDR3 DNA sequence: TGTGCCAGCAGTTACTCGTGGGACAGGGGAAACTATGGCTACACCTTC. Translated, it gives CASSYSWDRGNYGYTF.

The CDR3 DNA reads as TGTGCCAGCAGGGGACTAGCGGGGGCCTACAATGAGCAGTTCTTC. It codes for CASRGLAGAYNEQFF. The rearrangement joins TRBV6-1 to TRBJ2-1; 14 bases line up with TRBD2. V gave up 6 bases and J gave up 2 bases; unmatched junction bases: 0. The length of the CDR3 is 15 residues. Germline CDR1 MNHNS, CDR2 SASEGT.

This CDR3 reads CASSVEGQNTEAFF. The CDR3 DNA is TGTGCCAGCAGCGTAGAGGGACAGAACACTGAAGCTTTCTTT. The V and J genes are TRBV9 and TRBJ1-1; possibly TRBD1 for D (6 bases). Per the germline V gene, CDR1 is SGDLS and CDR2 is YYNGEE. V lost 0 bases, J lost 1 base, and 7 bases lay in between. There are 14 residues in the CDR3.

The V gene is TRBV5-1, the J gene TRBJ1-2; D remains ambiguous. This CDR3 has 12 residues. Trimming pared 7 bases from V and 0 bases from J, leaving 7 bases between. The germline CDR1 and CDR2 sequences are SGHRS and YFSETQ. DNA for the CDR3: TGCGCCAGCCGGCAGTCTAACTATGGCTACACCTTC. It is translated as CASRQSNYGYTF.

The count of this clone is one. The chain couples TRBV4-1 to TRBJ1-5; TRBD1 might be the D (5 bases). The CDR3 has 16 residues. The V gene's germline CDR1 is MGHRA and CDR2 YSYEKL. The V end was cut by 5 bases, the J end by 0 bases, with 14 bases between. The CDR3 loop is CASSARGEDSNQPQHF. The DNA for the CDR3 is TGCGCCAGCAGCGCACGGGGGGAGGATAGCAATCAGCCCCAGCATTTT.

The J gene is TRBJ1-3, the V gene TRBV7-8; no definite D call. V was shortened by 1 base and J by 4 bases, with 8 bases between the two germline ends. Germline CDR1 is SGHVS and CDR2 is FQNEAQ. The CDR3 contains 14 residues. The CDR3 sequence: CASSLGLGGNTIYF. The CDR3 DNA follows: TGTGCCAGCAGCTTAGGATTAGGGGGAAACACCATATATTTT.

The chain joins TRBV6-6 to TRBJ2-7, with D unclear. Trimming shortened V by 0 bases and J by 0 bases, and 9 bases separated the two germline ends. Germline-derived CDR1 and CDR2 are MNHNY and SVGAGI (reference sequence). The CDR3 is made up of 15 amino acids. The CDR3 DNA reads TGTGCCAGCAGTTACTCGGTCGACATCTCCTACGAGCAGTACTTC. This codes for CASSYSVDISYEQYF.

CDR3 sequence: CASSITYFRDRAYEQYF. The CDR3 bases are TGTGCCAGTAGTATAACCTATTTCCGGGACAGAGCCTACGAGCAGTACTTC. V is TRBV19 and J is TRBJ2-7; 7 nucleotides agree with TRBD1. This CDR3 spans 17 amino acids. V lost 2 bases and J lost 2; bases outside the gene matches: 12. CDR1 and CDR2 from the germline V gene are LNHDA and SQIVND (reference sequence).

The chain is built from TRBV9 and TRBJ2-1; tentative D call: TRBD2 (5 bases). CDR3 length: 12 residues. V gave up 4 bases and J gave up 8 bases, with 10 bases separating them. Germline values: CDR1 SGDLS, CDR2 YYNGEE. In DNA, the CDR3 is TGTGCCAGCAGCCTGGCGGAGGATGAGCAGTTCTTC. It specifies CASSLAEDEQFF.

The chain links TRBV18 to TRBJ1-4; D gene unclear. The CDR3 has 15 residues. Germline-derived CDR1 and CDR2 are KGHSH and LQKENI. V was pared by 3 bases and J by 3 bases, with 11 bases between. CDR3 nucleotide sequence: TGTGCCAGCTCACCTCCCGGCTGGGCTAATGAAAAACTGTTTTTT. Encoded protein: CASSPPGWANEKLFF.

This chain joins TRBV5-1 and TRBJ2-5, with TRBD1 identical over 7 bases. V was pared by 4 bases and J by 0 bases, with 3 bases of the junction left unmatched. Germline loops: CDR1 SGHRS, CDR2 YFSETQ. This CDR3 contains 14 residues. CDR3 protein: CASSQDRNQETQYF. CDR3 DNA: TGCGCCAGCAGCCAGGACAGGAACCAAGAGACCCAGTACTTC.

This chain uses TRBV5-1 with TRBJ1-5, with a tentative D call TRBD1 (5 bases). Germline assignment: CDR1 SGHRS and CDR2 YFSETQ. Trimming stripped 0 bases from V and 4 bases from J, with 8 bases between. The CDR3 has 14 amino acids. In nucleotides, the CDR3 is TGCGCCAGCAGCTTGGGACAGCCTAATCAGCCCCAGCATTTT. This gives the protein CASSLGQPNQPQHF.

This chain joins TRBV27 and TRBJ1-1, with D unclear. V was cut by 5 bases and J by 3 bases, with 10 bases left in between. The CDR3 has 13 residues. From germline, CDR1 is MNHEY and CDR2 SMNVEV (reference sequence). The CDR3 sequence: CASSPFWDTEAFF. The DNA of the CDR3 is TGTGCCAGCAGTCCTTTCTGGGACACTGAAGCTTTCTTT.

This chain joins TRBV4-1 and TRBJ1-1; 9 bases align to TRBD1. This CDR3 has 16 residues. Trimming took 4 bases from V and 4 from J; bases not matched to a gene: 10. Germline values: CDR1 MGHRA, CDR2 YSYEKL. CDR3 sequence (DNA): TGCGCCAGCAGCCGAGCTTTCGGGACAGGGACCACTGAAGCTTTCTTT. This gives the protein CASSRAFGTGTTEAFF.

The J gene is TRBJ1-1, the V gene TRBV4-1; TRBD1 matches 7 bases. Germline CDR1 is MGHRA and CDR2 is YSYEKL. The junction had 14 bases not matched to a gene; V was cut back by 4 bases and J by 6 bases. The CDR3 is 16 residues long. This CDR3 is CASSPFRWAGGPEAFF. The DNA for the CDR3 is TGCGCCAGCAGCCCCTTTCGTTGGGCAGGGGGACCTGAAGCTTTCTTT.

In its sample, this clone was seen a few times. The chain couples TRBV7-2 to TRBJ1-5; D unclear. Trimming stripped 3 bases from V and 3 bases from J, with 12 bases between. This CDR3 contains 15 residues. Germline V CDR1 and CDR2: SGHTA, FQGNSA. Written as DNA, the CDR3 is TGTGCCAGCAGCTTGAGTCAGGCCTACAATCAGCCCCAGCATTTT. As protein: CASSLSQAYNQPQHF.

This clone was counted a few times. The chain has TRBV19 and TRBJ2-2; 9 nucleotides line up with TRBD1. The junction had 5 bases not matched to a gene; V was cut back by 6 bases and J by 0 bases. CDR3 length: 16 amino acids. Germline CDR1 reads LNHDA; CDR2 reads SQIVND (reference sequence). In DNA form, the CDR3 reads TGTGCCAGTAGACAGAGACAGGGGGCGAACACCGGGGAGCTGTTTTTT. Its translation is CASRQRQGANTGELFF.

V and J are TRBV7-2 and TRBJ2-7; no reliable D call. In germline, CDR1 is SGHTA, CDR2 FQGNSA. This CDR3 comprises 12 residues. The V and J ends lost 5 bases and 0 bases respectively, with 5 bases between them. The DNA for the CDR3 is TGTGCCAGCAGCCCTCCCTCCTACGAGCAGTACTTC. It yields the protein CASSPPSYEQYF.

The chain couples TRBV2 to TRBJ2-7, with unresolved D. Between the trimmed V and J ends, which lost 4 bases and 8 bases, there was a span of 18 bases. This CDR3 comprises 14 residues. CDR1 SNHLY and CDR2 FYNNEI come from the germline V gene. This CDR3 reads CASSAAGTLEQQYF. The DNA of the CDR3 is TGTGCCAGCAGTGCGGCAGGAACTCTTGAACAGCAGTACTTC.

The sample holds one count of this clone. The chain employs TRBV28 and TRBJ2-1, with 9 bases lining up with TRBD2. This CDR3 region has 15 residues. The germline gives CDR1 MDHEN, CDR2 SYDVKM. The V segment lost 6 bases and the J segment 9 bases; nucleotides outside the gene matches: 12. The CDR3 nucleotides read TGTGCCAGCAGCCCTAGGGGGCGGGGGGGCGGTGAGCAGTTCTTC. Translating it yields CASSPRGRGGGEQFF.

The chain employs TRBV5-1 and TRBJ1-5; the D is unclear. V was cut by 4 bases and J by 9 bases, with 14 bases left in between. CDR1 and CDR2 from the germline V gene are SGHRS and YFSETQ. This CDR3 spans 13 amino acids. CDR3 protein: CASSPNWEGPQHF. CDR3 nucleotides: TGCGCCAGCAGCCCCAATTGGGAGGGGCCCCAGCATTTT.

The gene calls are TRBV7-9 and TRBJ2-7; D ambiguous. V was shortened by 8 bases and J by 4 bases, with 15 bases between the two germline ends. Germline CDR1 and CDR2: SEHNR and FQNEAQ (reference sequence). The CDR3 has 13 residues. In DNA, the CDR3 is TGTGCCAGCGTCCCTGAGGTGGGTTACGAGCAGTACTTC. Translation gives CASVPEVGYEQYF.